This T cell receptor (beta chain) was sequenced during a study of cytomegalovirus exposure and HLA in healthy donors. In the study overall: Genotyping of 300 to 450 donors showed that around 86% belonged to the Caucasian-associated ancestry cluster. Study-level points and caveats: Three CMV-associated chains were confirmed in vitro to be specific for CMV antigens.

Note on this clone: Its specificity is not known.

Researchers ran the PCR with 60 Vbeta and 13 Jbeta primers. The data were produced by immunoSEQ multiplex PCR, yet TCRdb's version contains in-frame clones alone and is incomplete. Of some 97,000 clones listed, about 74% are singletons. CDR1 and CDR2 from the germline V gene are SGHTA and FQGNSA. The CDR3 sequence is 17 residues long. After removal of 2 bases from V and 0 bases from J, the junction contained 5 bases not matched to a gene. This TCR came from a woman in her late teens or twenties in good health and CMV-seropositive. The rearrangement links TRBV7-2 to TRBJ2-3; TRBD2 aligns across 10 bases. Material for sequencing was PBMCs. CDR3 in DNA: TGTGCCAGCAGCTTACGGGGACTAGCGCTTAGCACAGATACGCAGTATTTT. Its protein is CASSLRGLALSTDTQYF.